What follows are 30 T cell receptor beta chains derived from one specimen sequenced in a study of shared clonotypes between healthy human individuals. Assay: immunoSEQ multiplex PCR; the TCRdb copy retains only in-frame clones and omits some. The sample has about 730,000 clones, just under 75% seen once. Sequencing input: memory CD4+ T cells sorted from blood. As to subset: CD45RA-negative fraction. These receptors were collected from a woman in her twenties or thirties in good health.

The chain joins TRBV2 to TRBJ2-1; TRBD2 agrees at 7 bases. The CDR3 extends over 18 amino acids. The V segment lost 7 bases and the J segment 5 bases; nucleotides outside the gene matches: 20. Germline CDR1 is SNHLY and CDR2 is FYNNEI. DNA of the CDR3: TGTGCCAGCACAATAGGAAGCGGGAACTCCCGGGGGGACAATGAGCAGTTCTTC. This codes for CASTIGSGNSRGDNEQFF.

This clone was detected only a few times. The chain has TRBV7-2 and TRBJ2-2; TRBD1 is a possible D gene (6 bases). Germline lookup yields CDR1 SGHTA and CDR2 FQGNSA. Trimming pared 2 bases from V and 1 base from J, leaving 8 bases between. There are 15 residues in the CDR3. The CDR3 nucleotides read TGTGCCAGCAGCTTATGGGGACAGAACACCGGGGAGCTGTTTTTT. This translates into CASSLWGQNTGELFF.

This chain uses TRBV19 with TRBJ2-7; 9 bases agree with TRBD2. CDR1 is LNHDA, CDR2 SQIVND, per germline (reference sequence). CDR3 length equals 14 residues. Trimming took 5 bases from V and 4 from J; bases not matched to a gene: 6. The CDR3 region is CASSSLAGGYEQYF. The CDR3 coding sequence is TGTGCCAGTAGTTCTCTGGCGGGAGGGTACGAGCAGTACTTC.

This sequence joins TRBV15 and TRBJ1-1; 9 bases are shared with TRBD1. CDR3 size: 15 residues. J gave up 12 bases and V 0 bases, and 11 bases lay outside the gene matches. Germline V gene lookup returns CDR1 LNHNV and CDR2 YYDKDF (reference sequence). The CDR3 DNA is TGTGCCACCAGCAGAGATCTGGGACAGGGCGGGTGGCCTTTCTTT. Translating gives CATSRDLGQGGWPFF.

This chain connects TRBV18 to TRBJ1-1; 7 nucleotides align to TRBD1. Losses at the gene ends were 3 bases for V and 6 bases for J; bases not matched to a gene: 10. CDR3 length equals 15 residues. The germline V gene encodes CDR1 KGHSH and CDR2 LQKENI. The CDR3 here is CASSPNRGHYPEAFF. The DNA for the CDR3 is TGTGCCAGCTCACCTAATAGGGGGCATTACCCTGAAGCTTTCTTT.

The chain carries TRBV10-2 and TRBJ2-3; either TRBD1 or TRBD2 may fit D (5 bases each). Germline-derived CDR1 and CDR2 are WSHSY and SAAADI. V lost 7 bases and J 0 bases, leaving 11 bases between the germline ends. This CDR3 is built from 14 residues. The CDR3 bases are TGCGCCAGCATTGGGGGAACTAGCACAGATACGCAGTATTTT. It translates to CASIGGTSTDTQYF.

This rearrangement joins TRBV10-2 to TRBJ1-5; tentative D call: TRBD1 (5 bases). With 8 bases removed from V and 8 bases from J, the gap between germline ends came to 13 bases. The CDR3 runs 12 residues. CDR1 WSHSY and CDR2 SAAADI come from the germline V gene. The CDR3 DNA follows: TGCGCCAGCGGGGGGGTAGCTGAGCCCCAGCATTTT. This encodes CASGGVAEPQHF.

This clone appeared a single time. This specimen includes other DNA sequences encoding the same CDR3. The chain recombines TRBV5-1 with TRBJ2-3; 11 bases map to TRBD2. The CDR3 spans 15 residues. Looked up from germline, CDR1 is SGHRS and CDR2 is YFSETQ. The ends lost 3 bases at V and 0 bases at J; junction bases unmatched: 0. The CDR3 loop reads CASSWTSGSTDTQYF. The CDR3 DNA sequence: TGCGCCAGCAGCTGGACTAGCGGGAGCACAGATACGCAGTATTTT.

This chain uses TRBV18 with TRBJ2-1; TRBD2 agrees at 7 bases. The J segment lost 8 bases and the V segment lost 2 bases, leaving 6 bases of the junction unmatched. CDR1 and CDR2 (germline): KGHSH, LQKENI. This CDR3 spans 14 amino acids. The CDR3 DNA is TGTGCCAGCTCACCATCGGCTAGCGGAGATGAGCAGTTCTTC. Its translation is CASSPSASGDEQFF.

This sequence joins TRBV9 and TRBJ2-2; D gene uncertain. CDR1 is SGDLS and CDR2 is YYNGEE in the germline V gene. This CDR3 spans 15 amino acids. The V end lost 0 bases, the J end lost 4 bases, and 10 bases lay between the germline ends. In DNA, the CDR3 is TGTGCCAGCAGCGTAGACTTAATGGGCACCGGGGAGCTGTTTTTT. It is translated as CASSVDLMGTGELFF.

The chain joins TRBV18 to TRBJ2-6; no clear D. Trimming shortened V by 1 base and J by 2 bases, and 3 bases separated the two germline ends. The CDR3 spans 14 residues. Germline V CDR1 and CDR2: KGHSH, LQKENI. CDR3 DNA: TGTGCCAGCTCACCACGGCCTGGGGCCAACGTCCTGACTTTC. Its protein product is CASSPRPGANVLTF.

The chain employs TRBV5-1 and TRBJ2-1; 9 bases agree with TRBD2. Unmatched junction bases numbered 4, after V lost 0 bases and J lost 6 bases. CDR1 is SGHRS, CDR2 YFSETQ, per germline. The CDR3 consists of 15 residues. CDR3 loop: CASSLEAGGFNEQFF. For the CDR3, the DNA is TGCGCCAGCAGCTTGGAAGCGGGAGGTTTCAATGAGCAGTTCTTC.

V and J are TRBV5-1 and TRBJ2-7, with 9 bases fitting TRBD2. CDR3 size: 16 residues. The ends lost 0 bases at V and 5 bases at J; junction bases unmatched: 9. Per germline, CDR1 SGHRS and CDR2 YFSETQ. CDR3 nucleotide sequence: TGCGCCAGCAGCTTGGATTGGGCGGGAGGGCCTCACGAGCAGTACTTC. Its translation is CASSLDWAGGPHEQYF.

The gene calls are TRBV28 and TRBJ2-1; D possibly uses TRBD1 or TRBD2 (5 bases each). The V end lost 7 bases, the J end lost 9 bases, and 10 bases lay between the germline ends. The CDR3 loop spans 11 amino acids. The germline V gene encodes CDR1 MDHEN and CDR2 SYDVKM. This CDR3 reads CASIRGTEQFF. The CDR3 nucleotides read TGTGCCAGCATTAGAGGGACTGAGCAGTTCTTC.

The CDR3 DNA reads TGTGCCAGCAGTTTAGTGGGAATCACTTATGAGCAGTTCTTC. Residues: CASSLVGITYEQFF. This chain joins TRBV28 and TRBJ2-1; D gene uncertain. V was clipped by 2 bases and J by 8 bases, with 13 bases between them. Germline loops: CDR1 MDHEN, CDR2 SYDVKM. This CDR3 region has 14 residues.

The J gene is TRBJ2-5, the V gene TRBV5-1, with unresolved D. V lost 0 bases and J 4 bases, leaving 7 bases between the germline ends. The CDR3 contains 13 residues. Germline CDR1 and CDR2: SGHRS and YFSETQ. In DNA, the CDR3 is TGCGCCAGCAGCTTGGGTCCTAGAGAGACCCAGTACTTC. It encodes CASSLGPRETQYF.

This clone was seen a few times. The rearrangement uses TRBV7-2 and TRBJ2-7, with TRBD1 as a possible D gene (6 bases). This CDR3 has 17 amino acids. Trimming removed 3 bases at V and 6 bases at J, with 24 bases between. Per germline, CDR1 SGHTA and CDR2 FQGNSA. The CDR3 spells CASSFDPERGYYSEQYF. CDR3 DNA sequence: TGTGCCAGCAGCTTTGACCCGGAAAGGGGGTACTATAGCGAGCAGTACTTC.

V is TRBV20-1 and J is TRBJ2-3, with D uncertain. The germline gives CDR1 DFQATT, CDR2 SNEGSKA (reference sequence). This CDR3 has 11 residues. V dropped 3 bases and J dropped 4 bases, with 5 bases sitting between them. The CDR3 is CSASQADTQYF. CDR3 DNA: TGCAGTGCTAGTCAGGCAGATACGCAGTATTTT.

The chain links TRBV7-2 to TRBJ1-1; D gene unclear. Deletions cut 5 bases from V and 2 bases from J, with 12 bases between. This CDR3 contains 14 residues. CDR1 SGHTA and CDR2 FQGNSA come from the germline V gene. CDR3 bases: TGTGCCAGCAGCAAAATAGGAACCAACACTGAAGCTTTCTTT. It yields the protein CASSKIGTNTEAFF.

The chain couples TRBV6-1 to TRBJ2-7, with D possibly matching TRBD1 (7 bases). Germline V CDR1 and CDR2: MNHNS, SASEGT. The CDR3 sequence is 14 residues long. V lost 7 bases, J lost 6 bases, and 19 bases lay in between. The CDR3 DNA reads as TGTGCCAGCACCCCCAGGGGGGTTTTCGGCGAGCAGTACTTC. Residues: CASTPRGVFGEQYF.

The chain has TRBV4-1 and TRBJ1-2; D unresolved. The V gene's germline CDR1 is MGHRA and CDR2 YSYEKL. The CDR3 length is 14 residues. Trimming took off 1 base at V and 2 bases at J, with 8 bases between the two ends. The CDR3 nucleotides are TGCGCCAGCAGCCAAGTTAACAACAACTATGGCTACACCTTC. It codes for CASSQVNNNYGYTF.

The chain uses TRBV28 and TRBJ2-1, with D unresolved. V shed 2 bases and J shed 8 bases, with 4 bases lying between them. The germline CDR1 and CDR2 sequences are MDHEN and SYDVKM. This CDR3 comprises 11 residues. This chain's CDR3 is CASSLLDEQFF. The CDR3, as DNA: TGTGCCAGCAGTTTACTGGATGAGCAGTTCTTC.

The chain uses TRBV23-1 and TRBJ2-1; D is possibly TRBD1 (6 bases). TRBV23-1 is known as an ORF, though its function is uncertain. This CDR3 contains 15 residues. Trimming took 8 bases from V and 6 from J, leaving 20 bases between them. CDR3 DNA sequence: TGCGCCAGCTATCCATATTTGGGGGCGGGCAATGAGCAGTTCTTC. As protein: CASYPYLGAGNEQFF.

The rearrangement links TRBV19 to TRBJ2-1; 15 bases match TRBD2. This CDR3 spans 13 amino acids. Germline V gene sequence: CDR1 LNHDA, CDR2 SQIVND (reference sequence). J lost 8 bases, V lost 10 bases, and 3 bases had no gene match. Here the CDR3 DNA reads TGTGCCACCGGACTAGCGGGAGGGGATGAGCAGTTCTTC. As protein: CATGLAGGDEQFF.

This chain connects TRBV30 to TRBJ1-5; TRBD1 matches at 9 bases. Germline CDR1 reads GTSNPN; CDR2 reads SVGIG (reference sequence). This CDR3 is built from 15 residues. The ends lost 2 bases at V and 9 bases at J; junction bases unmatched: 11. DNA of the CDR3: TGTGCCTGGAGTAACCCGGGACAGGGTATACGGCCCCAGCATTTT. Amino acids: CAWSNPGQGIRPQHF. Full variable domain (rest looked up from reference TRBV30 and TRBJ1-5): SQTIHQWPATLVQPVGSPLSLECTVEGTSNPNLYWYRQAAGRGLQLLFYSVGIGQISSEVPQNLSASRPQDRQFILSSKKLLLSDSGFYLCAWSNPGQGIRPQHFGDGTRLSIL.

This chain links TRBV6-5 with TRBJ1-1, with D unclear. The CDR3 totals 13 residues. V shed 6 bases and J shed 0 bases, with 8 bases lying between them. Germline V gene sequence: CDR1 MNHEY, CDR2 SVGAGI. CDR3 bases: TGTGCCAGCAGCGCTGTCTTGAACACTGAAGCTTTCTTT. It translates to CASSAVLNTEAFF.

This chain joins TRBV28 and TRBJ1-2, with D uncertain. In germline, CDR1 is MDHEN, CDR2 SYDVKM. This CDR3 is 13 amino acids long. Trimming cost V 5 bases and J 7 bases, with 14 bases left between them. The CDR3 is CASSPPTESGYTF. CDR3 DNA sequence: TGTGCCAGCAGTCCCCCCACAGAGAGTGGCTACACCTTC.

This clone occurred a few times. This chain uses TRBV7-6 with TRBJ2-7; 12 bases fit TRBD1. Germline V CDR1 and CDR2: SGHVS, FNYEAQ. J was trimmed by 12 bases and V by 6 bases; bases with no gene match: 6. CDR3 length: 12 residues. Written as DNA, the CDR3 is TGTGCCAGCAGGACCGGGACAGGGGGCTGGTACTTC. As protein: CASRTGTGGWYF.

This chain uses TRBV5-5 with TRBJ2-1; 7 bases agree with TRBD2. This CDR3 contains 15 residues. Germline lookup yields CDR1 SGHKS and CDR2 YYEKEE (reference sequence). The junction had 11 bases not matched to a gene; V was cut back by 3 bases and J by 8 bases. The CDR3 region is CASSSISGVSDEQFF. As DNA, the CDR3 is TGTGCCAGCAGCTCGATAAGCGGGGTAAGCGATGAGCAGTTCTTC.

The V call is TRBV11-3, the J call TRBJ1-4; 7 bases match TRBD1. This CDR3 is built from 15 residues. The trim removed 5 bases at V and 0 bases at J, leaving 3 bases unmatched. Germline V lookup: CDR1 SGHNT, CDR2 YENEEA. The CDR3 nucleotides read TGTGCCAGCAGCAGGGACAGTGCAACTAATGAAAAACTGTTTTTT. Encoded protein: CASSRDSATNEKLFF.